These T cell receptor beta chains were read from a single sample in a study of blood T cells in healthy people across ages. TCRdb reanalysed the 5' RACE reads using MiXCR and keeps one entry per CDR3 protein. The repertoire holds 1,100,000 or so distinct CDR3 sequences, more than 35% seen once, with over 15% in the top ten. Sequenced material: blood. The receptors originated from a woman in her sixties or seventies in good health. Each CDR3 is given with its conserved first and last residue. The order of the fields is V gene, J gene, D gene, CDR3 length, clone size, CDR3 protein, CDR3 DNA. D genes are given only for firm matches. Not all rows give a size; the values are once, few, many and, for expanded clones, a class.

v_call: TRBV24-1
j_call: TRBJ2-1
d_call: TRBD1
cdr3_length: 15
clone_size: -
cdr3_aa: CATIPSTGGKDEQFF
cdr3_nt: TGTGCCACCATCCCCTCGACAGGGGGCAAGGATGAGCAGTTCTTC

v_call: TRBV10-1
j_call: TRBJ2-1
d_call: TRBD1
cdr3_length: 15
clone_size: few
cdr3_aa: CASSDRDSHNNEQFF
cdr3_nt: TGCGCCAGCAGCGACCGGGACAGCCACAACAATGAGCAGTTCTTC

v_call: TRBV4-2
j_call: TRBJ2-2
d_call: -
cdr3_length: 15
clone_size: -
cdr3_aa: CASSQEVQRTGELFF
cdr3_nt: TGTGCCAGCAGCCAAGAGGTTCAGCGCACCGGGGAGCTGTTTTTT

v_call: TRBV7-9
j_call: TRBJ2-7
d_call: -
cdr3_length: 14
clone_size: few
cdr3_aa: CASSPPDRTYEQYF
cdr3_nt: TGTGCCAGCAGCCCGCCCGACAGAACCTACGAGCAGTACTTC

v_call: TRBV9
j_call: TRBJ2-5
d_call: -
cdr3_length: 15
clone_size: few
cdr3_aa: CASSVEARVQETQYF
cdr3_nt: TGTGCCAGCAGCGTTGAAGCTAGGGTCCAAGAGACCCAGTACTTC

v_call: TRBV4-1
j_call: TRBJ2-7
d_call: -
cdr3_length: 15
clone_size: -
cdr3_aa: CASSQVRTGIYEQYF
cdr3_nt: TGCGCCAGCAGCCAAGTCCGGACGGGGATCTACGAGCAGTACTTC

v_call: TRBV25-1
j_call: TRBJ2-7
d_call: TRBD2
cdr3_length: 19
clone_size: -
cdr3_aa: CASSDIPGLAGATPYEQYF
cdr3_nt: TGTGCCAGCAGTGACATCCCAGGACTAGCGGGAGCGACCCCCTACGAGCAGTACTTC

v_call: TRBV12-3/TRBV12-4
j_call: TRBJ2-7
d_call: -
cdr3_length: 13
clone_size: many
cdr3_aa: CASSSGPSYEQYF
cdr3_nt: TGTGCCAGCAGCTCCGGGCCGTCCTACGAGCAGTACTTC

v_call: TRBV12-3/TRBV12-4
j_call: TRBJ2-1
d_call: -
cdr3_length: 12
clone_size: -
cdr3_aa: CASSLKASQQFF
cdr3_nt: TGTGCCAGCAGTTTGAAGGCCTCTCAGCAGTTCTTC

v_call: TRBV11-2
j_call: TRBJ2-5
d_call: -
cdr3_length: 13
clone_size: -
cdr3_aa: CASSLGLQDTQYF
cdr3_nt: TGTGCCAGCAGCTTAGGCCTCCAAGATACCCAGTACTTC

v_call: TRBV11-2
j_call: TRBJ2-7
d_call: TRBD1
cdr3_length: 16
clone_size: -
cdr3_aa: CASSFRDRTASYEQYF
cdr3_nt: TGTGCCAGCAGCTTTAGGGACAGGACGGCCTCCTACGAGCAGTACTTC

v_call: TRBV6-5
j_call: TRBJ1-2
d_call: -
cdr3_length: 14
clone_size: -
cdr3_aa: CASSYFGANYGYTF
cdr3_nt: TGTGCCAGCAGTTACTTTGGAGCTAACTATGGCTACACCTTC

v_call: TRBV6-2/TRBV6-3
j_call: TRBJ2-5
d_call: TRBD2
cdr3_length: 16
clone_size: few
cdr3_aa: CASSYSLREVEETQYF
cdr3_nt: TGTGCCAGCAGTTACTCGTTGCGGGAGGTAGAAGAGACCCAGTACTTC

v_call: TRBV27
j_call: TRBJ2-3
d_call: -
cdr3_length: 12
clone_size: -
cdr3_aa: CASSFSTDAQYF
cdr3_nt: TGTGCCAGCAGTTTTAGCACAGATGCGCAGTATTTT

v_call: TRBV10-3
j_call: TRBJ1-5
d_call: -
cdr3_length: 13
clone_size: -
cdr3_aa: CAISRDNNQPQHF
cdr3_nt: TGTGCCATCAGCCGGGACAACAATCAGCCCCAGCATTTT

v_call: TRBV10-3
j_call: TRBJ2-4
d_call: -
cdr3_length: 16
clone_size: few
cdr3_aa: CAISAEAGPRGDIQYF
cdr3_nt: TGTGCCATCAGTGCCGAGGCAGGGCCAAGAGGGGACATTCAGTACTTC

v_call: TRBV11-2
j_call: TRBJ2-1
d_call: -
cdr3_length: 12
clone_size: few
cdr3_aa: CASSFRADEQFF
cdr3_nt: TGTGCCAGCAGCTTCCGGGCGGATGAGCAGTTCTTC

v_call: TRBV29-1
j_call: TRBJ1-2
d_call: TRBD1
cdr3_length: 12
clone_size: many
cdr3_aa: CSVWTGEGGYTF
cdr3_nt: TGCAGCGTATGGACAGGCGAGGGGGGCTACACCTTC

v_call: TRBV12-3/TRBV12-4
j_call: TRBJ2-5
d_call: -
cdr3_length: 15
clone_size: few
cdr3_aa: CASSRYPDGEETQYF
cdr3_nt: TGTGCCAGCAGTCGATATCCGGACGGGGAAGAGACCCAGTACTTC

v_call: TRBV14
j_call: TRBJ2-7
d_call: -
cdr3_length: 14
clone_size: -
cdr3_aa: CASSHPEASYEQYF
cdr3_nt: TGTGCCAGCAGCCACCCAGAAGCCTCCTACGAGCAGTACTTC

v_call: TRBV6-5
j_call: TRBJ2-3
d_call: TRBD1
cdr3_length: 15
clone_size: -
cdr3_aa: CASSPGQSFTDTQYF
cdr3_nt: TGTGCCAGCAGTCCGGGACAGTCCTTCACAGATACGCAGTATTTT

v_call: TRBV10-3
j_call: TRBJ2-1
d_call: -
cdr3_length: 13
clone_size: few
cdr3_aa: CAISEKEAGEQFF
cdr3_nt: TGTGCCATCAGTGAGAAGGAAGCGGGTGAGCAGTTCTTC

v_call: TRBV15
j_call: TRBJ2-1
d_call: -
cdr3_length: 13
clone_size: -
cdr3_aa: CATSRDGVDEQFF
cdr3_nt: TGTGCCACCAGCAGAGATGGCGTGGATGAGCAGTTCTTC

v_call: TRBV7-8
j_call: TRBJ2-1
d_call: -
cdr3_length: 16
clone_size: -
cdr3_aa: CASSLFPPRTYNEQFF
cdr3_nt: TGTGCCAGCAGCCTTTTCCCTCCACGAACCTACAATGAGCAGTTCTTC

v_call: TRBV25-1
j_call: TRBJ1-2
d_call: TRBD1
cdr3_length: 14
clone_size: once
cdr3_aa: CASRGGQGVTGYTF
cdr3_nt: TGTGCCAGCAGGGGGGGACAGGGGGTAACTGGCTACACCTTC

v_call: TRBV5-1
j_call: TRBJ1-2
d_call: -
cdr3_length: 13
clone_size: few
cdr3_aa: CASSLGAGEGYTF
cdr3_nt: TGCGCCAGCAGCTTGGGTGCGGGGGAAGGCTACACCTTC

v_call: TRBV3-1
j_call: TRBJ2-5
d_call: TRBD2
cdr3_length: 17
clone_size: few
cdr3_aa: CASSHGGLAGRQETQYF
cdr3_nt: TGTGCCAGCAGCCACGGAGGACTAGCGGGTCGCCAAGAGACCCAGTACTTC

v_call: TRBV12-3/TRBV12-4
j_call: TRBJ2-7
d_call: -
cdr3_length: 16
clone_size: -
cdr3_aa: CASSAGGGAPSYEQYF
cdr3_nt: TGTGCCAGCAGTGCCGGAGGGGGGGCTCCCTCCTACGAGCAGTACTTC

v_call: TRBV7-3
j_call: TRBJ2-1
d_call: -
cdr3_length: 16
clone_size: -
cdr3_aa: CTSSPTGGRSYNEQFF
cdr3_nt: TGTACCAGCAGCCCCACCGGTGGGCGCTCCTACAATGAGCAGTTCTTC

v_call: TRBV9
j_call: TRBJ1-2
d_call: TRBD1
cdr3_length: 17
clone_size: -
cdr3_aa: CASSVGPTGPVHYGYTF
cdr3_nt: TGTGCCAGCAGCGTAGGCCCGACAGGGCCCGTCCACTATGGCTACACCTTC

v_call: TRBV7-9
j_call: TRBJ2-4
d_call: -
cdr3_length: 14
clone_size: -
cdr3_aa: CASSHDRLKNIQYF
cdr3_nt: TGTGCCAGCAGCCACGACAGACTCAAAAACATTCAGTACTTC

v_call: TRBV12-3/TRBV12-4
j_call: TRBJ2-7
d_call: -
cdr3_length: 14
clone_size: -
cdr3_aa: CASSSMWGDSEQYF
cdr3_nt: TGTGCCAGCAGTTCAATGTGGGGAGACAGTGAGCAGTACTTC

v_call: TRBV10-2
j_call: TRBJ1-1
d_call: -
cdr3_length: 12
clone_size: once
cdr3_aa: CASGRGRAEAFF
cdr3_nt: TGCGCCAGTGGGAGGGGAAGAGCTGAAGCTTTCTTT

v_call: TRBV9
j_call: TRBJ2-1
d_call: -
cdr3_length: 17
clone_size: -
cdr3_aa: CASSVAGGPSSYNEQFF
cdr3_nt: TGTGCCAGCAGCGTAGCTGGAGGCCCTAGCTCCTACAATGAGCAGTTCTTC

v_call: TRBV7-2
j_call: TRBJ2-1
d_call: -
cdr3_length: 13
clone_size: few
cdr3_aa: CASSFNQGNEQFF
cdr3_nt: TGTGCCAGCAGCTTTAACCAGGGCAATGAGCAGTTCTTC

v_call: TRBV20-1
j_call: TRBJ2-6
d_call: -
cdr3_length: 13
clone_size: -
cdr3_aa: CSARDFGANVLTF
cdr3_nt: TGCAGTGCCAGAGATTTTGGGGCCAACGTCCTGACTTTC

v_call: TRBV29-1
j_call: TRBJ2-2
d_call: -
cdr3_length: 15
clone_size: -
cdr3_aa: CSVSKSGVDTGELFF
cdr3_nt: TGCAGCGTTTCCAAGTCTGGAGTGGACACCGGGGAGCTGTTTTTT

v_call: TRBV2
j_call: TRBJ2-3
d_call: -
cdr3_length: 15
clone_size: once
cdr3_aa: CASSEGGVGTDTRYF
cdr3_nt: TGTGCCAGCAGTGAAGGGGGGGTGGGAACAGATACGCGGTATTTT

v_call: TRBV27
j_call: TRBJ1-6
d_call: -
cdr3_length: 16
clone_size: -
cdr3_aa: CASTIQGGSYNSPLHF
cdr3_nt: TGTGCCAGCACCATACAGGGAGGCTCCTATAATTCACCCCTCCACTTT

v_call: TRBV20-1
j_call: TRBJ2-1
d_call: TRBD2
cdr3_length: 15
clone_size: -
cdr3_aa: CSAKPPAGVLNEQFF
cdr3_nt: TGCAGTGCCAAGCCCCCAGCGGGAGTCCTTAATGAGCAGTTCTTC

v_call: TRBV20-1
j_call: TRBJ1-2
d_call: TRBD1
cdr3_length: 13
clone_size: few
cdr3_aa: CSARGGVRDGYTF
cdr3_nt: TGCAGTGCGAGAGGGGGCGTAAGGGATGGCTACACCTTC

v_call: TRBV6-1
j_call: TRBJ2-3
d_call: -
cdr3_length: 16
clone_size: -
cdr3_aa: CASSEWSTSDLDTQYF
cdr3_nt: TGTGCCAGCAGTGAATGGTCTACTTCGGACTTAGATACGCAGTATTTT

v_call: TRBV20-1
j_call: TRBJ2-7
d_call: TRBD1
cdr3_length: 15
clone_size: -
cdr3_aa: CSARDGGQGGHEQYF
cdr3_nt: TGCAGTGCTAGAGATGGGGGACAGGGAGGCCACGAGCAGTACTTC

v_call: TRBV4-1
j_call: TRBJ2-5
d_call: TRBD2
cdr3_length: 17
clone_size: -
cdr3_aa: CASSQDPPAGLQETQYF
cdr3_nt: TGCGCCAGCAGCCAAGATCCCCCAGCGGGGTTACAAGAGACCCAGTACTTC

v_call: TRBV5-4
j_call: TRBJ2-7
d_call: -
cdr3_length: 13
clone_size: -
cdr3_aa: CASKLGSSYEQYF
cdr3_nt: TGTGCCAGCAAGCTGGGAAGCTCCTACGAGCAGTACTTC

v_call: TRBV13
j_call: TRBJ2-1
d_call: -
cdr3_length: 14
clone_size: -
cdr3_aa: CASSVYSSYNEQFF
cdr3_nt: TGTGCCAGCAGCGTATACAGCTCCTACAATGAGCAGTTCTTC

v_call: TRBV12-3/TRBV12-4
j_call: TRBJ1-2
d_call: TRBD1
cdr3_length: 12
clone_size: few
cdr3_aa: CASNLDRDGYTF
cdr3_nt: TGTGCCAGCAACCTGGACAGGGACGGCTACACCTTC

v_call: TRBV6-1
j_call: TRBJ2-2
d_call: -
cdr3_length: 14
clone_size: -
cdr3_aa: CASSVEGNTGELFF
cdr3_nt: TGTGCCAGCAGTGTGGAGGGGAACACCGGGGAGCTGTTTTTT

v_call: TRBV9
j_call: TRBJ2-3
d_call: TRBD2
cdr3_length: 15
clone_size: few
cdr3_aa: CASSPGLMSTDTQYF
cdr3_nt: TGTGCCAGCTCACCGGGACTAATGAGCACAGATACGCAGTATTTT